A single sample gave rise to the 4 T cell receptor beta chains below, sequenced in a study of blood T cell repertoires in COVID-19. Data came from immunoSEQ multiplex PCR; TCRdb stores just in-frame clones and leaves some out. The sample lists approximately 260,000 clones, 70% to 90% seen once, with approximately 11% in the top ten. Material: peripheral blood. Source of these receptors: a woman aged 70 to 79 with acute or convalescent COVID-19.

The chain combines TRBV30 with TRBJ1-5; unclear D gene. The CDR3 runs 13 residues. Trimming stripped 1 base from V and 4 bases from J, with 8 bases between. Germline CDR1 and CDR2: GTSNPN and SVGIG (reference sequence). The CDR3, as DNA: TGTGCCTGGAGTGGTATGAGTAATCAGCCCCAGCATTTT. Translation gives CAWSGMSNQPQHF.

This chain joins TRBV7-6 and TRBJ1-5; a weak D match, TRBD1 (6 bases). This CDR3 has 15 residues. V was trimmed by 1 base and J by 5 bases, leaving 12 bases between them. Germline CDR1 SGHVS, CDR2 FNYEAQ. The CDR3 region is CASSLGQGRDQPQHF. The DNA for the CDR3 is TGTGCCAGCAGCTTAGGGCAGGGGAGGGATCAGCCCCAGCATTTT.

The V and J genes are TRBV5-6 and TRBJ1-1, with 8 bases matching TRBD1. Trimming removed 4 bases from V and 1 base from J; junction bases left unmatched: 6. The CDR3 is 15 amino acids. Germline CDR1 is SGHDT and CDR2 is YYEEEE. The CDR3 coding sequence is TGTGCCAGCAGCCCATGGGACAGGACGAACACTGAAGCTTTCTTT. Protein product: CASSPWDRTNTEAFF.

This chain joins TRBV5-1 and TRBJ2-3; D call uncertain. The ends were cut back, 4 bases at V and 0 bases at J, with 9 bases in the middle. The CDR3 covers 14 residues. Germline values: CDR1 SGHRS, CDR2 YFSETQ. This CDR3 is CASSKMTSTDTQYF. The CDR3 DNA reads as TGCGCCAGCAGCAAGATGACTAGCACAGATACGCAGTATTTT.